This entry concerns a single T cell receptor beta chain. The method was immunoSEQ multiplex PCR; TCRdb's version includes in-frame clones alone and lacks a portion of them. This sample has 300,000 to 350,000 clones; around 85% occur once, and the top ten carry less than 2.5%. This sample was included in a study of blood T cell repertoires in COVID-19. The participants were between roughly 18 and 89 years old and came from 24 US areas. The germline CDR1 and CDR2 sequences are MNHEY and SVGAGI. The CDR3 runs 12 residues. Trimming pared 7 bases from V and 3 bases from J, leaving 8 bases between. This TCR derives from a man under 40 who had recovered from COVID-19. The chain combines TRBV6-5 with TRBJ2-3, with D perhaps TRBD1 (6 bases). What was sequenced was PBMCs or T cells enriched from blood (not recorded which). CDR3 sequence: CASTGQTDTQYF. CDR3 coding DNA: TGTGCCAGCACTGGACAGACAGATACGCAGTATTTT.